Below, 15 T cell receptor beta chains from the same sample are listed, as sequenced in a study of early T cells in non-severe SARS-CoV-2 infection. TCRdb re-derived calls from the 5' RACE reads in MiXCR, one entry per CDR3 protein. The sample lists approximately 120,000 distinct CDR3 sequences, 14% to 15% seen once, with 21% in the top ten. The sequencing input was whole blood. Receptors were obtained from an adult who was a healthcare worker with PCR-confirmed SARS-CoV-2 infection or an uninfected control (not recorded which).

The chain recombines TRBV30 with TRBJ1-2, with D possibly matching TRBD1 (5 bases). The CDR3 runs to 14 residues. Trimming pared 4 bases from V and 7 bases from J, leaving 19 bases between. Per the germline V gene, CDR1 is GTSNPN and CDR2 is SVGIG (reference sequence). CDR3 region: CAWITGSGPSGYTF. CDR3 DNA: TGTGCCTGGATTACCGGGTCGGGACCTTCTGGCTACACCTTC.

This clonotype has a handful of counts. The V call is TRBV12-5, the J call TRBJ2-7; D is unclear. V was shortened by 2 bases and J by 7 bases, with 9 bases between the two germline ends. CDR3 length: 12 amino acids. Germline V lookup: CDR1 LGHNT, CDR2 FRNRAP. The CDR3, as DNA: TGTGCTAGTGGTTTGTCGCCCGATGAGCAGTACTTC. It translates to CASGLSPDEQYF. The variable domain in full, completed from reference TRBV12-5 and TRBJ2-7, reads DARVTQTPRHKVTEMGQEVTMRCQPILGHNTVFWYRQTMMQGLELLAYFRNRAPLDDSGMPKDRFSAEMPDATLATLKIQPSEPRDSAVYFCASGLSPDEQYFGPGTRLTVT.

The chain uses TRBV3-1 and TRBJ2-4; D not certain. The germline CDR1 and CDR2 sequences are LGHDT and YNNKEL (reference sequence). The V gene lost 2 bases and the J gene lost 0 bases, with 8 bases spanning the gap. CDR3 size: 15 residues. In DNA, the CDR3 is TGTGCCAGCAGCCAACAAAGGATAGCCAAAAACATTCAGTACTTC. It translates to CASSQQRIAKNIQYF.

A single count supports this clonotype. The V and J genes are TRBV5-1 and TRBJ2-1; no firm D call. V was shortened by 4 bases and J by 6 bases, with 17 bases between the two germline ends. The germline CDR1 and CDR2 sequences are SGHRS and YFSETQ. This CDR3 spans 15 amino acids. This chain's CDR3 is CASSMEVWESNEQFF. The CDR3 DNA is TGCGCCAGCAGCATGGAAGTCTGGGAAAGCAATGAGCAGTTCTTC.

This clonotype was counted only a few times. The chain employs TRBV5-1 and TRBJ1-5; the D gene is possibly TRBD1 (5 bases). Germline CDR1 SGHRS, CDR2 YFSETQ. V was pared by 4 bases and J by 6 bases, with 17 bases between. The CDR3 loop spans 15 amino acids. CDR3 sequence reads: CASSQSPGDSQPQHF. CDR3 DNA: TGCGCCAGCAGCCAAAGTCCGGGGGACTCTCAGCCCCAGCATTTT.

This clonotype was seen more than once but under ten times. The chain employs TRBV13 and TRBJ2-1; TRBD1 might be the D (5 bases). The germline gives CDR1 PRHDT, CDR2 FYEKMQ (reference sequence). The CDR3 spans 12 residues. V lost 2 bases, J lost 8 bases, and 7 bases lay in between. The CDR3 bases are TGTGCCAGCAGCTTAAGGGGATATGAGCAGTTCTTC. Translation gives CASSLRGYEQFF.

This clonotype came up a few times. This sequence joins TRBV3-1 and TRBJ2-5; 7 bases match TRBD2. Germline trimming cut 7 bases from V and 1 base from J; bases unmatched to any gene: 9. Germline CDR1 and CDR2: LGHDT and YNNKEL (reference sequence). The CDR3 covers 15 residues. In DNA, the CDR3 is TGTGCCAGCAAGAGAGTAGGCGGGAGCCAAGAGACCCAGTACTTC. Translation: CASKRVGGSQETQYF.

The chain links TRBV30 to TRBJ1-1; D gene unclear. The CDR3 consists of 15 residues. Germline CDR1 and CDR2: GTSNPN and SVGIG (reference sequence). With 4 bases removed from V and 1 base from J, the gap between germline ends came to 16 bases. The CDR3 DNA sequence: TGTGCCTGGACCCAGGACCCCACGAGGAACACTGAAGCTTTCTTT. Encoded protein: CAWTQDPTRNTEAFF.

In its sample, this clonotype was seen a few times. V gene TRBV10-3 combines with J gene TRBJ1-6; D uncertain. The CDR3 has 12 amino acids. V lost 4 bases, J lost 9 bases, and 7 bases lay in between. Germline V gives CDR1 ENHRY, CDR2 SYGVKD. The CDR3 region is CAISGVSSPLHF. CDR3 sequence (DNA): TGTGCCATCAGTGGGGTGTCTTCACCCCTCCACTTT.

This chain connects TRBV12-3 or TRBV12-4 to TRBJ2-7; possibly TRBD1 or TRBD2 for D (5 bases each). CDR3 length equals 16 residues. V lost 3 bases, J lost 3 bases, and 18 bases lay in between. The CDR3 bases are TGTGCCAGCAGTTTGGTCAGTGGGGGTGGAAGCTACGAGCAGTACTTC. Translating gives CASSLVSGGGSYEQYF.

The gene calls are TRBV2 and TRBJ2-1; D remains ambiguous. Germline assignment: CDR1 SNHLY and CDR2 FYNNEI. The ends were cut back, 7 bases at V and 5 bases at J, with 9 bases in the middle. The CDR3 spans 12 residues. CDR3 coding DNA: TGTGCCAGCACCGGCCTAGACAATGAGCAGTTCTTC. It translates to CASTGLDNEQFF.

This clonotype appeared a few times. This rearrangement joins TRBV7-8 to TRBJ1-2, with D possibly being TRBD1 (5 bases). The CDR3 spans 14 residues. CDR1 and CDR2 from the germline V gene are SGHVS and FQNEAQ. The V end was cut by 5 bases, the J end by 3 bases, with 13 bases between. The DNA for the CDR3 is TGTGCCAGCAGCGGACTCCGGGACGACTATGGCTACACCTTC. Residues: CASSGLRDDYGYTF.

This clonotype has only a few counts. The CDR3 loop reads CAWSGPRSDSSSYNEQFF. For the CDR3, the DNA is TGTGCCTGGAGTGGTCCTCGGTCGGACAGTAGCTCCTACAATGAGCAGTTCTTC. The V call is TRBV30, the J call TRBJ2-1; weak D call: TRBD1 (6 bases). From germline, CDR1 is GTSNPN and CDR2 SVGIG (reference sequence). Trimming left V 1 base short and J 0 bases short, with 19 bases between. CDR3 length: 18 amino acids. Drawing the rest from reference TRBV30 and TRBJ2-1, the complete variable domain is SQTIHQWPATLVQPVGSPLSLECTVEGTSNPNLYWYRQAAGRGLQLLFYSVGIGQISSEVPQNLSASRPQDRQFILSSKKLLLSDSGFYLCAWSGPRSDSSSYNEQFFGPGTRLTVL.

The rearrangement links TRBV5-1 to TRBJ2-3, with D uncertain. The CDR3 has 14 amino acids. Trimming cost V 0 bases and J 2 bases, with 7 bases left between them. The V gene's germline CDR1 is SGHRS and CDR2 YFSETQ. The CDR3 DNA reads TGCGCCAGCAGCTTGGGCAGAGTCACAGATACGCAGTATTTT. Translated: CASSLGRVTDTQYF.

This clonotype came up many times. V gene TRBV11-3 combines with J gene TRBJ2-1, with TRBD2 matching 10 bases. In germline, CDR1 is SGHNT, CDR2 YENEEA. With V trimmed by 8 bases and J by 5 bases, 3 bases remained unmatched. This CDR3 contains 13 residues. Here the CDR3 DNA reads TGTGCCAGCGCCAGCGGGGGGGACAATGAGCAGTTCTTC. This encodes CASASGGDNEQFF. The full variable domain, with the rest looked up from reference TRBV11-3 and TRBJ2-1, is EAGVVQSPRYKIIEKKQPVAFWCNPISGHNTLYWYLQNLGQGPELLIRYENEEAVDDSQLPKDRFSAERLKGVDSTLKIQPAELGDSAVYLCASASGGDNEQFFGPGTRLTVL.